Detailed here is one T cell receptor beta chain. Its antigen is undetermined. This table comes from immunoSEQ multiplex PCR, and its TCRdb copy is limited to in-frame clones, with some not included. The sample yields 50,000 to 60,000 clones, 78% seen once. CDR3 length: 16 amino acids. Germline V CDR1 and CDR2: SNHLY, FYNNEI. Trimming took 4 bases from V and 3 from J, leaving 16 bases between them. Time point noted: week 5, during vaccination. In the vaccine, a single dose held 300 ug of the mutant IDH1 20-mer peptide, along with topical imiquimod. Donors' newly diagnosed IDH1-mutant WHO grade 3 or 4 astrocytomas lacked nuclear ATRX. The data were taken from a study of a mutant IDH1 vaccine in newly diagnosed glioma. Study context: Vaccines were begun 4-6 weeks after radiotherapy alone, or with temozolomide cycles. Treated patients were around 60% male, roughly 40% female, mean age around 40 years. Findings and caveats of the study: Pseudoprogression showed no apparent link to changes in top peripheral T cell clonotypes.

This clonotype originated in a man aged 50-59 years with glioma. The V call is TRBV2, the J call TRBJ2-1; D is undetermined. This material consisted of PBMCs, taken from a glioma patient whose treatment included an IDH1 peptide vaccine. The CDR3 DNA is TGTGCCAGCAGTGGGCTTCCTGAGATCTTCTACAATGAGCAGTTCTTC. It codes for CASSGLPEIFYNEQFF.